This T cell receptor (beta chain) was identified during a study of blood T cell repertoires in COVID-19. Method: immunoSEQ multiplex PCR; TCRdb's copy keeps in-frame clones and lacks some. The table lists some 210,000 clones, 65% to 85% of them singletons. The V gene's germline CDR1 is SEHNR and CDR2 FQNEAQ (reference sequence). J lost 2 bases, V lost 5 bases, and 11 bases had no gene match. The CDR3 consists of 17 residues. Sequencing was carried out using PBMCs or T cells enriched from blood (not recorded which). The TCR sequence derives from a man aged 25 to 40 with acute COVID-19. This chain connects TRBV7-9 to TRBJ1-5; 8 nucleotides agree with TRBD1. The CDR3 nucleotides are TGTGCCAGCAGCCGTAGGACAGGGAGTGAGGGCAATCAGCCCCAGCATTTT. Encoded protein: CASSRRTGSEGNQPQHF.